A selection of T cell receptor beta chains follows, all from one sample in a study of CD8 T cells in Susac syndrome. TCRdb recomputed calls from the immunoSEQ multiplex PCR reads with MiXCR, one row per CDR3 protein. The sample carries around 150,000 distinct CDR3 sequences, roughly 94% recorded once. Sequenced material: CD8+ T cells from PBMCs. These receptors originate from a human donor with Susac syndrome. The CDR3 runs from the conserved cysteine through the conserved F or W. A D gene is named only where the DNA matches it firmly. Clone size appears in some rows only: once, few, many, or a class for an expanded clone.

v_gene,d_gene,j_gene,abundance,CDR3nt,CDR3aa
TRBV7-9,.,TRBJ1-2,.,TGTGCCAGCAGCCCACCTCCGGGGGGCTATGGCTACACCTTC,CASSPPPGGYGYTF
TRBV20-1,.,TRBJ1-2,once,TGCAGTGCTCGGCAGCGAGCTAACTATGGCTACACCTTC,CSARQRANYGYTF
TRBV11-1,TRBD1,TRBJ2-3,.,TGTGCCAGCAGCTTAGCCTGGACAGGGGCGGGGGATACGCAGTATTTT,CASSLAWTGAGDTQYF
TRBV9,.,TRBJ2-1,.,TGTGCCAGCAGCACTCGTATCCACCAGGGTGAGCAGTTCTTC,CASSTRIHQGEQFF
TRBV7-3,.,TRBJ2-3,.,TGTGCCAGCAGCCTCTATGGGAACACAGATACGCAGTATTTT,CASSLYGNTDTQYF
TRBV12-3/TRBV12-4,.,TRBJ2-1,.,TGTGCCAGCCTTCGGGGGGCGGGTGGGTACAATGAGCAGTTCTTC,CASLRGAGGYNEQFF
TRBV11-3,.,TRBJ2-7,once,TGTGCCAGCAGCTCGACAGGACACCCCTACGAGCAGTACTTC,CASSSTGHPYEQYF
TRBV20-1,TRBD1,TRBJ2-7,once,TGCAGTGCTAGGGGCGAGGGGGCTGTCTACGAGCAGTACTTC,CSARGEGAVYEQYF
TRBV29-1,.,TRBJ2-1,.,TGCAGCGTTGGCCCCAAAGGCGAGCAGTTCTTC,CSVGPKGEQFF
TRBV4-1,.,TRBJ1-1,.,TGCGCCAGCAGCCGCATTGGAGGCGGGAACACTGAAGCTTTCTTT,CASSRIGGGNTEAFF
TRBV24-1,.,TRBJ1-1,.,TGTGCCACCCAGAGGGGGAACACTGAAGCTTTCTTT,CATQRGNTEAFF
TRBV29-1,.,TRBJ2-1,.,TGCAGCGTTCTTACAGATGTAAACAATGAGCAGTTCTTC,CSVLTDVNNEQFF
TRBV2,.,TRBJ2-5,.,TGTGCCACCCAAGGACGGGACAACCAAGAGACCCAGTACTTC,CATQGRDNQETQYF
TRBV20-1,.,TRBJ2-1,.,TGCAGTGCTAGTGCTGGTAATGAGCAGTTCTTC,CSASAGNEQFF
TRBV30,TRBD2,TRBJ2-3,.,TGTGCCTGGAGTTTAAAGGGACTAGCGGGAGTGGCAGATACGCAGTATTTT,CAWSLKGLAGVADTQYF
TRBV12-3/TRBV12-4,.,TRBJ1-1,.,TGTGCCAGCAGTTTGGCAGGCCACACTGAAGCTTTCTTT,CASSLAGHTEAFF
TRBV20-1,.,TRBJ2-3,.,TGCAGTGCTAGAGATTTTCAAACTTCAGATACGCAGTATTTT,CSARDFQTSDTQYF
TRBV12-3/TRBV12-4,.,TRBJ2-5,once,TGTGCCAGCAGTCCCACAGGGTATCGAGAGACCCAGTACTTC,CASSPTGYRETQYF
TRBV27,.,TRBJ2-1,.,TGTGCCAGCAGTTTCTCGGACGTAGCCTACAATGAGCAGTTCTTC,CASSFSDVAYNEQFF
TRBV14,.,TRBJ2-7,.,TGTGCCAGCAGCCCCCAACAGCGCTTATCCTACGAGCAGTACTTC,CASSPQQRLSYEQYF
TRBV13,.,TRBJ2-1,.,TGTGCCAGCAGCGTCGGGACCTTCAATGAGCAGTTCTTC,CASSVGTFNEQFF
TRBV7-9,.,TRBJ1-1,once,TGTGCCAGCAGCTTAATAACTGAAGCTTTCTTT,CASSLITEAFF
TRBV27,.,TRBJ2-2,.,TGTGCCAGCAGTTTCAATCGTTACACCGGGGAGCTGTTTTTT,CASSFNRYTGELFF
TRBV2,.,TRBJ2-3,.,TGTGCCAGCAGTGTTTGCGGGACGTGTTACGGCACAGATACGCAGTATTTT,CASSVCGTCYGTDTQYF
TRBV9,.,TRBJ2-7,.,TGTGCCAGCAGCGTAGAGGGTCAGGGGGGCGAGCAGTACTTC,CASSVEGQGGEQYF
TRBV6-6,.,TRBJ2-7,.,TGTGCCAGCAGTTACGAGACTAGCTCCTACGAGCAGTACTTC,CASSYETSSYEQYF
TRBV27,.,TRBJ2-1,.,TGTGCCAGCAGTCCGGACGCCAATGAGCAGTTCTTC,CASSPDANEQFF
TRBV9,TRBD1,TRBJ1-2,.,TGTGCCAGCAGCGTTGACAGGGAGGGCGGAGGCTACACCTTC,CASSVDREGGGYTF
TRBV12-3/TRBV12-4,.,TRBJ1-1,.,TGTGCCAGCCGTTTCGGGGGCATGAACACTGAAGCTTTCTTT,CASRFGGMNTEAFF
TRBV5-4,TRBD2,TRBJ2-1,.,TGTGCCAGCCGCCTGTGGGGTAGCGGGAGAACAAATGAGCAGTTCTTC,CASRLWGSGRTNEQFF
TRBV7-2,.,TRBJ1-5,once,TGTGCCAGCAGCTTAGGGGGGACACATCAGCCCCAGCATTTT,CASSLGGTHQPQHF
TRBV4-1,TRBD2,TRBJ2-1,.,TGCGCCAGCAGCCGGGTTACTAGCGGCCTTGACAATGAGCAGTTCTTC,CASSRVTSGLDNEQFF
TRBV29-1,TRBD2,TRBJ2-7,.,TGCAGCGTTGAATGGCTAGCGGGAGGGTCTCCTGGCGAGCAGTACTTC,CSVEWLAGGSPGEQYF
TRBV12-3/TRBV12-4,.,TRBJ2-2,.,TGTGCCAGCAGTTGTTGCTACACCGGGGAGCTGTTTTTT,CASSCCYTGELFF
TRBV6-6,TRBD2,TRBJ2-1,.,TGTGCCAGCAGTTCGCCCCTAGCGGGGACTGACAATGAGCAGTTCTTC,CASSSPLAGTDNEQFF
TRBV19,.,TRBJ1-2,.,TGTGCCAGTACCGAGACGGGCTATGGCTACACCTTC,CASTETGYGYTF
TRBV29-1,TRBD2,TRBJ2-1,once,TGCAGCGTTTTAGCGGGAGCGTACAATGAGCAGTTCTTC,CSVLAGAYNEQFF
TRBV30,TRBD2,TRBJ2-2,once,TGTGCCTGGAGTGGGACTAGCGGGAGTCCCGGGGAGCTGTTTTTT,CAWSGTSGSPGELFF
TRBV4-1,.,TRBJ1-5,.,TGCGCCAGCAGCCAAGGGGCCTTGCGGCAGCCCCAGCATTTT,CASSQGALRQPQHF
TRBV29-1,.,TRBJ2-1,.,TGCAGCGTTGAAGATTACTCGGGTACCAATGAGCAGTTCTTC,CSVEDYSGTNEQFF
TRBV10-3,.,TRBJ2-5,.,TGTGCCATCGCGGGGGGAGACAGGGAAGGGCAAGAGACCCAGTACTTC,CAIAGGDREGQETQYF
TRBV4-1,.,TRBJ2-4,.,TGCGCCAGCAGCCAAGAGGCAGACTCCAAAAACATTCAGTACTTC,CASSQEADSKNIQYF
TRBV6-2/TRBV6-3,TRBD1,TRBJ2-2,.,TGTGCCAGCAGTTATGTGGGGACAGGGGTCGGGGAGCTGTTTTTT,CASSYVGTGVGELFF
TRBV18,TRBD2,TRBJ2-1,.,TGTGCCAGCTCACCGGGACTAGCAGGGTACAATGAGCAGTTCTTC,CASSPGLAGYNEQFF
TRBV12-3/TRBV12-4,.,TRBJ1-4,.,TGTGCCAGCAGTTCCCTGTTAGGGTCGATTCAGGAAAAACTGTTTTTT,CASSSLLGSIQEKLFF
TRBV7-9,.,TRBJ1-1,.,TGTGCCAGCAGCTTAGGTGTCAGGGGACCCATGAACACTGAAGCTTTCTTT,CASSLGVRGPMNTEAFF
TRBV7-9,TRBD1,TRBJ2-7,.,TGTGCCAGCAGCCCCCAGGACAGGGGCTACGAGCAGTACTTC,CASSPQDRGYEQYF
TRBV4-1,TRBD2,TRBJ2-1,.,TGCGCCAGCAGCCATCCGACTAGCGGTAGCTCCTACAATGAGCAGTTCTTC,CASSHPTSGSSYNEQFF
TRBV11-2,.,TRBJ2-3,.,TGTGCCAGCAGCTTAGGAGGGACTGCAGATACGCAGTATTTT,CASSLGGTADTQYF
TRBV6-2/TRBV6-3,.,TRBJ2-3,.,TGTGCCAGCAGTTCCAATTTGGGAGATACGCAGTATTTT,CASSSNLGDTQYF
TRBV4-1,.,TRBJ1-4,.,TGCGCCAGCAGCCATCCCTTAACAGGTCCCGCTAATGAAAAACTGTTTTTT,CASSHPLTGPANEKLFF